These T cell receptor beta chains were read from a single sample in a study of T cell responses to AZD1222 COVID-19 vaccine. Assay used: immunoSEQ multiplex PCR; TCRdb lists only in-frame clones, some missing. The sample carries 150,000 to 200,000 clones, over 80% recorded once. This specimen was peripheral blood, taken on day 0 of AZD1222 vaccination. These receptors came from an adult in good health. Both conserved end residues are part of each CDR3. A D gene is named only where the DNA matches it firmly. Clone size is not always given. Where it is, it says once, few, many or a class for expanded clones.

CDR3	DNA	D	size	V	J
CASSLVTGAGELFF	TGTGCCAGCAGCTTAGTTACGGGGGCCGGGGAGCTGTTTTTT	-	-	TRBV7-6	TRBJ2-2
CASSPGTGTNEKLFF	TGTGCCAGCAGCCCCGGGACAGGAACTAATGAAAAACTGTTTTTT	TRBD1	once	TRBV6-2/TRBV6-3	TRBJ1-4
CASSTGQQMGYGYTF	TGTGCCAGCAGTACCGGACAGCAAATGGGGTATGGCTACACCTTC	-	-	TRBV6-6	TRBJ1-2
CSVGEQGGDQPQHF	TGCAGCGTGGGGGAACAGGGAGGAGACCAGCCCCAGCATTTT	-	-	TRBV29-1	TRBJ1-5
CASSQTIRPDQPQHF	TGTGCCAGCAGCCAAACGATACGTCCCGATCAGCCCCAGCATTTT	-	-	TRBV3-1/TRBV3-2	TRBJ1-5
CASSIRVPSEANEKLFF	TGTGCCAGTAGTATACGGGTCCCCTCTGAGGCTAATGAAAAACTGTTTTTT	-	-	TRBV19	TRBJ1-4
CASSLASGARETQYF	TGCGCCAGCAGCTTGGCCTCAGGGGCGCGAGAGACCCAGTACTTC	-	-	TRBV5-1	TRBJ2-5
CASSQLRGGENSPLHF	TGTGCCAGCAGCCAATTGAGGGGGGGCGAGAATTCACCCCTCCACTTT	-	-	TRBV3-1/TRBV3-2	TRBJ1-6
CASSYSGGPSYEQYF	TGTGCCAGCAGTTACTCGGGGGGCCCCTCCTACGAGCAGTACTTC	-	-	TRBV6-5	TRBJ2-7
CASSGTQNLNTGELFF	TGCGCCAGCAGCGGTACACAGAACCTAAACACCGGGGAGCTGTTTTTT	-	few	TRBV5-1	TRBJ2-2
CASSYAYRAGDTQYF	TGTGCCAGCAGTTACGCATACAGGGCAGGGGATACGCAGTATTTT	-	-	TRBV6-5	TRBJ2-3
CASSQDSSGYSYNEQFF	TGCGCCAGCAGCCAAGATTCTAGCGGGTATTCCTACAATGAGCAGTTCTTC	TRBD2	-	TRBV4-1	TRBJ2-1
CASSVHGGPYEQYF	TGTGCCAGCAGCGTCCACGGGGGCCCCTACGAGCAGTACTTC	-	-	TRBV9	TRBJ2-7
CALGVPMMGQAYEQYF	TGCGCGTTGGGGGTGCCTATGATGGGACAGGCCTACGAGCAGTACTTC	TRBD1	-	TRBV23-1	TRBJ2-7
CASSSLRTGGRYGYTF	TGTGCCAGCAGCTCTTTGAGGACAGGGGGAAGGTATGGCTACACCTTC	TRBD1	-	TRBV3-1/TRBV3-2	TRBJ1-2
CAGHRGGNEKLFF	TGTGCCGGACACAGGGGCGGGAATGAAAAACTGTTTTTT	TRBD1	once	TRBV2	TRBJ1-4
CAIGGTGGREDTEAFF	TGTGCCATCGGGGGGACAGGGGGTAGAGAAGACACTGAAGCTTTCTTT	TRBD1	-	TRBV10-3	TRBJ1-1
CAISEVDRAFSPLHF	TGTGCCATCAGTGAAGTTGACAGGGCCTTTTCACCCCTCCACTTT	TRBD1	-	TRBV10-3	TRBJ1-6
CASRNGRGNTGELFF	TGTGCCAGTCGTAACGGGCGGGGAAACACCGGGGAGCTGTTTTTT	-	-	TRBV19	TRBJ2-2
CASSLRGVAESNTGELFF	TGCGCCAGCAGCTTGCGGGGTGTAGCGGAATCGAACACCGGGGAGCTGTTTTTT	-	once	TRBV5-1	TRBJ2-2
CASSFPTSGSDEQFF	TGTGCCAGCAGCTTTCCGACTAGCGGGAGTGACGAGCAGTTCTTC	TRBD2	few	TRBV7-9	TRBJ2-1
CASSEVGQVAYEQYF	TGTGCCAGCAGTGAAGTTGGACAGGTTGCCTACGAGCAGTACTTC	TRBD1	-	TRBV6-1	TRBJ2-7
CASSETGAGANEKLFF	TGTGCCAGCAGTGAAACGGGCGCAGGGGCTAATGAAAAACTGTTTTTT	-	-	TRBV6-1	TRBJ1-4
CASSQDYYNEQFF	TGCGCCAGCAGCCAAGACTACTACAATGAGCAGTTCTTC	-	-	TRBV4-3	TRBJ2-1
CASSSAGFTEAFF	TGTGCCAGCAGCTCCGCAGGGTTCACTGAAGCTTTCTTT	-	-	TRBV5-8	TRBJ1-1
CASSDSGDRASYEQYF	TGTGCCAGCAGTGATTCTGGGGACAGGGCCTCCTACGAGCAGTACTTC	TRBD1	-	TRBV6-1	TRBJ2-7
CASSFRDSFGYEQYF	TGTGCCAGCAGTTTCCGGGACAGCTTCGGCTACGAGCAGTACTTC	TRBD1	-	TRBV28	TRBJ2-7
CASSFHRVVRGQPQHF	TGTGCCAGCAGTTTTCACAGGGTAGTGCGGGGTCAGCCCCAGCATTTT	-	-	TRBV28	TRBJ1-5
CASSQVAGNTDTQYF	TGTGCCAGCAGCCAAGTAGCGGGAAACACAGATACGCAGTATTTT	TRBD2	-	TRBV4-2	TRBJ2-3
CASSGTGGSMGNTIYF	TGTGCCAGCAGCGGGACAGGGGGAAGTATGGGAAACACCATATATTTT	TRBD1	few	TRBV2	TRBJ1-3
CASSPQKGPGNTIYF	TGTGCCAGCTCACCACAAAAGGGGCCTGGAAACACCATATATTTT	-	-	TRBV18	TRBJ1-3
CAWSGGTGQETQYF	TGTGCCTGGAGTGGCGGGACAGGGCAAGAGACCCAGTACTTC	TRBD1	-	TRBV30	TRBJ2-5
CASSPTGRENEQFF	TGTGCCAGCAGCCCCACGGGGCGGGAAAATGAGCAGTTCTTC	-	-	TRBV7-3	TRBJ2-1
CASSYSGGTPSTDTQYF	TGTGCCAGTTCCTATAGCGGGGGCACTCCTAGCACAGATACGCAGTATTTT	TRBD2	few	TRBV19	TRBJ2-3
CASSIVTGLAKNIQYF	TGTGCCAGTAGTATAGTTACAGGGCTCGCCAAAAACATTCAGTACTTC	-	-	TRBV19	TRBJ2-4